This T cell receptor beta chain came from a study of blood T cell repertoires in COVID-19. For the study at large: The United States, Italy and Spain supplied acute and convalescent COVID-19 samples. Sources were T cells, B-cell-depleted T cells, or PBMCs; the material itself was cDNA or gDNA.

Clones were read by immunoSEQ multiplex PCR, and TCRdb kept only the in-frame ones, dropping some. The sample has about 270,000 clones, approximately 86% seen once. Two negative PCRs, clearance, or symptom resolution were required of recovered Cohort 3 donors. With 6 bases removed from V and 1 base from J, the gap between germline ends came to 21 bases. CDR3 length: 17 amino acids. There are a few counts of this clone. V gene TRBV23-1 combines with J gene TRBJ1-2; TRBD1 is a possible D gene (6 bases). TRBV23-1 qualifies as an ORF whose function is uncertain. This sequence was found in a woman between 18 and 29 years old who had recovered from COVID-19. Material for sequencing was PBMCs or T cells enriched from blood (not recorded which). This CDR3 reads CASSPGLRGVINYGYTF. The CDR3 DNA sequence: TGCGCCAGCAGCCCGGGGCTCAGGGGAGTAATTAACTATGGCTACACCTTC.